The clone carrying this TCR beta chain showed up many times. The data were obtained in a study of post-analysis software for immune sequencing data. Libraries were made from TCR beta cDNA, and they carried unique molecular identifiers. TCRdb independently ran MiXCR on the PCR reads; one entry per CDR3 protein. Of about 200,000 distinct CDR3 sequences listed, 25% to 35% are singletons. The sequence was obtained from a girl aged 2-17 years with multiple sclerosis. Specimen: blood.

CDR3 DNA sequence: TGCGCCAGCAGCTTGGAAGGACTGGTGATTCAAGAGACCCAGTACTTC. Translated, it gives CASSLEGLVIQETQYF. This chain connects TRBV5-1 to TRBJ2-5; a weak D match, TRBD2 (5 bases). Germline lookup yields CDR1 SGHRS and CDR2 YFSETQ. The CDR3 consists of 16 residues. The V gene lost 0 bases and the J gene lost 2 bases, with 14 bases spanning the gap.